This entry features one T cell receptor beta chain sequence. At one end, the junction sequence differs from germline, possibly due to a read error. This sample is part of a study of T cells in Graves' hyperthyroidism and ophthalmopathy. The CDR3 has 15 amino acids. Germline CDR1 and CDR2: SGHTA and FQGNSA. TCR beta CDR3 regions were amplified from RNA. The HTBI set primed first-round TCR CDR3 RT-PCR. Each CDR3 protein gets one entry after TCRdb re-called the multiplex PCR reads with MiXCR. This sample carries hundreds of thousands of distinct CDR3 sequences, 35% to 40% of them seen once, and the ten largest clones take 7.5% to 9.5%.

This clonotype originated in a man between 18 and 29 years old with Graves' hyperthyroidism. V and J are TRBV7-2 and TRBJ1-3; D unresolved. The sample consisted of blood. This CDR3 is CASSPSRRSGNTIYF. The CDR3 DNA is TGCGCCAGCAGCCCATCCCGCCGCTCTGGAAACACCATATATTTT. Complete variable domain (other parts from reference TRBV7-2 and TRBJ1-3): GAGVSQSPSNKVTEKGKDVELRCDPISGHTALYWYRQSLGQGLEFLIYFQGNSAPDKSGLPSDRFSAERTGGSVSTLTIQRTQQEDSAVYLCASSPSRRSGNTIYFGEGSWLTVV.